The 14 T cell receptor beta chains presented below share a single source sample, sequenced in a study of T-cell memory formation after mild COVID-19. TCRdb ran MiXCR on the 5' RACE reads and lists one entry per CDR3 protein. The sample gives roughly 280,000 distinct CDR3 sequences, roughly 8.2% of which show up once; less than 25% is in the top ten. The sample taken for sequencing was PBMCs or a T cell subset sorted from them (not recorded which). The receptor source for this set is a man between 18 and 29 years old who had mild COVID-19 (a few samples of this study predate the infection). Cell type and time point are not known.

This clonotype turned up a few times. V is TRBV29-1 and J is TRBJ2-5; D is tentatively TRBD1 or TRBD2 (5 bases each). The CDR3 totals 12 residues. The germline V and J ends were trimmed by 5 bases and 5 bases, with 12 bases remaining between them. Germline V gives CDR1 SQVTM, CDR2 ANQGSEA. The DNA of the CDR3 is TGCAGCGTTACTTGGTGGGGGGAGACCCAGTACTTC. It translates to CSVTWWGETQYF. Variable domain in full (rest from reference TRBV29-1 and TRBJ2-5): SAVISQKPSRDICQRGTSLTIQCQVDSQVTMMFWYRQQPGQSLTLIATANQGSEATYESGFVIDKFPISRPNLTFSTLTVSNMSPEDSSIYLCSVTWWGETQYFGPGTRLLVL.

Here the CDR3 reads CASSLGRNDGYTF. The CDR3 nucleotides read TGTGCCAGCAGCCTTGGACGGAACGATGGCTACACCTTC. The chain couples TRBV7-3 to TRBJ1-2, with D hard to call. Per germline, CDR1 SGHTA and CDR2 FQGTGA. V gave up 5 bases and J gave up 6 bases, with 13 bases separating them. The CDR3 is 13 amino acids.

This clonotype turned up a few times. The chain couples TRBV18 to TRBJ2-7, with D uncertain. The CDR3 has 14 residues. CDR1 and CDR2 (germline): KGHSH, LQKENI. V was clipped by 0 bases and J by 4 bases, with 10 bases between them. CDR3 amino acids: CASSPPVPSYEQYV. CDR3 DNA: TGTGCCAGCTCACCACCTGTCCCCAGTTACGAGCAGTACGTC.

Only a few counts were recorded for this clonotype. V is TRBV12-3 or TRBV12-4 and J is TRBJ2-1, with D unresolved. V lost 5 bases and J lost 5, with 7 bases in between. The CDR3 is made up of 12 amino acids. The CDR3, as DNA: TGTGCCAGCAGTCCGGCTAACAATGAGCAGTTCTTC. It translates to CASSPANNEQFF.

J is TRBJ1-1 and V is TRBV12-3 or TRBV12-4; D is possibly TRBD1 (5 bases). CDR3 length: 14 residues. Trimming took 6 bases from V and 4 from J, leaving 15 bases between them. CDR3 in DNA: TGTGCCAGCAGCTTCGGGGGGGGGAGCACTGAAGCTTTCTTT. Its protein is CASSFGGGSTEAFF.

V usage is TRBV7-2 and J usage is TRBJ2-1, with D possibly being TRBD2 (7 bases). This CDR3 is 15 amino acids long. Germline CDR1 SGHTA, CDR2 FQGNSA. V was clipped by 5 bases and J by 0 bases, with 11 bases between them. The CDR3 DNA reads TGTGCCAGCAGCGCCCGGGGGGCCTCCTACAATGAGCAGTTCTTC. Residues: CASSARGASYNEQFF.

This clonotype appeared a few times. The CDR3 reads CAISESWGTNYNEQFF. CDR3 DNA: TGTGCCATCAGTGAGTCGTGGGGGACAAACTACAATGAGCAGTTCTTC. The genes are TRBV10-3 and TRBJ2-1; TRBD1 might be the D (6 bases). Germline V gene data show CDR1 as ENHRY and CDR2 as SYGVKD. With 0 bases removed from V and 3 bases from J, the gap between germline ends came to 12 bases. CDR3 length: 16 residues.

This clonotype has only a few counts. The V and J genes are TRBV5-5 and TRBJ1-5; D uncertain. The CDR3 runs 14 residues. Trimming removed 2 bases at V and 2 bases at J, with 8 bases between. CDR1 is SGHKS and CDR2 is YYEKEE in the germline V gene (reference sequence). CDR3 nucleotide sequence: TGTGCCAGCAGCTTTTCCCCGCGCAATCAGCCCCAGCATTTT. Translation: CASSFSPRNQPQHF.

The CDR3 bases are TGTGCCATCAGTGAGGCCGGGACAGGGATGACTGAAGCTTTCTTT. Protein: CAISEAGTGMTEAFF. The rearrangement uses TRBV10-3 and TRBJ1-1; TRBD1 matches at 9 bases. Germline V gene lookup returns CDR1 ENHRY and CDR2 SYGVKD. After removal of 2 bases from V and 5 bases from J, the junction contained 6 bases not matched to a gene. The CDR3 covers 15 residues.

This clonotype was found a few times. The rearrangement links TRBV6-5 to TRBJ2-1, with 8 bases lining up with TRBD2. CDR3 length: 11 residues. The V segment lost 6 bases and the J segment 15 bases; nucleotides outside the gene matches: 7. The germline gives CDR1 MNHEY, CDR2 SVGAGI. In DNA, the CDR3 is TGTGCCAGCAGCCGGGGGGGCTGGGTGTTCTTC. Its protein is CASSRGGWVFF.

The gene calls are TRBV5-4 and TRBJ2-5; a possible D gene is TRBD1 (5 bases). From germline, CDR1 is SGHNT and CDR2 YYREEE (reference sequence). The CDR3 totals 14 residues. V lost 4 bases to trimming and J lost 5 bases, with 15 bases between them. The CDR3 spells CASSLQGAEETQYF. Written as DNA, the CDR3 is TGTGCCAGCAGCCTCCAGGGTGCGGAGGAGACCCAGTACTTC. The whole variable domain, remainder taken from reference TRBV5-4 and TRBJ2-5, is ETGVTQSPTHLIKTRGQQVTLRCSSQSGHNTVSWYQQALGQGPQFIFQYYREEENGRGNFPPRFSGLQFPNYSSELNVNALELDDSALYLCASSLQGAEETQYFGPGTRLLVL.

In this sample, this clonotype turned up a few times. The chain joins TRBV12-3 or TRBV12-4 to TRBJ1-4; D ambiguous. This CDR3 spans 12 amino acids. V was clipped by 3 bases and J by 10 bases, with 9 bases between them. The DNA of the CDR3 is TGTGCCAGCAGTTTCCCGCAGGCAAAACTGTTTTTT. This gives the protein CASSFPQAKLFF.

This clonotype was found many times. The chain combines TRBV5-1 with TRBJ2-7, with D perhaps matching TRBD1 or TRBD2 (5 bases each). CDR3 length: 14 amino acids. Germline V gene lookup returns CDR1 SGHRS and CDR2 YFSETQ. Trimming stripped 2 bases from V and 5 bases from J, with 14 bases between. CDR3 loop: CASSFGGGYDEQYF. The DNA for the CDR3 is TGCGCCAGCAGCTTTGGTGGGGGTTACGACGAGCAGTACTTC.

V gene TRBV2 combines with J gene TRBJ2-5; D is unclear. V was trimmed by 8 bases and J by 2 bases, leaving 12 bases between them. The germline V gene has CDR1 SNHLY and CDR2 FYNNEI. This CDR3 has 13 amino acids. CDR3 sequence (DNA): TGTGCCAGCGCCGCAAGGATTCAAGAGACCCAGTACTTC. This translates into CASAARIQETQYF.